The 22 T cell receptor beta chains in this list originate from one sample, sequenced in a study of blood T cells in healthy people across ages. PCR was performed a second time for 7 to 11 cycles using a sample-barcoded 5' primer and a J-beta primer mix. TCRdb re-called the 5' RACE reads through MiXCR, storing one row per CDR3 protein. The repertoire holds about 1.1 million distinct CDR3 sequences, with more than 30% as singletons. The specimen sequenced was blood. The receptor set was obtained from a man younger than 35 in good health.

The V call is TRBV29-1, the J call TRBJ2-4; 13 nucleotides line up with TRBD2. The V segment lost 7 bases and the J segment 0 bases; nucleotides outside the gene matches: 9. CDR1 SQVTM and CDR2 ANQGSEA come from the germline V gene. CDR3 size: 17 residues. The CDR3 reads CSALSGTSGVAKNIQYF. CDR3 bases: TGCAGCGCCCTTTCCGGGACTAGCGGGGTAGCCAAAAACATTCAGTACTTC.

A few counts support this clonotype. The chain combines TRBV20-1 with TRBJ2-7; D possibly matches TRBD1 or TRBD2 (7 bases each). Germline V CDR1 and CDR2: DFQATT, SNEGSKA (reference sequence). V was cut by 6 bases and J by 1 base, with 13 bases left in between. The CDR3 consists of 13 residues. CDR3: CSARGDSSYEQYF. The DNA for the CDR3 is TGCAGTGCCCGGGGGGACAGTTCCTACGAGCAGTACTTC.

Regarding this clonotype: A much larger clonotype is one base distant, so this may be a read error. Written as DNA, the CDR3 is TGTGCCAGCAGTCCACAGGGTACTAGCTATGGCTACACCTTC. Translating it yields CASSPQGTSYGYTF. V and J are TRBV3-1 and TRBJ1-2; D might be TRBD1 (6 bases). Per germline, CDR1 LGHDT and CDR2 YNNKEL (reference sequence). Trimming removed 6 bases from V and 4 bases from J, with 15 bases in between. The CDR3 length is 14 residues.

The V and J genes are TRBV29-1 and TRBJ1-1; D not certain. V was shortened by 1 base and J by 1 base, with 10 bases between the two germline ends. The CDR3 sequence is 14 residues long. Germline CDR1 SQVTM, CDR2 ANQGSEA. The CDR3 protein is CSVEGVLGNTEAFF. CDR3 nucleotides: TGCAGCGTTGAAGGGGTTCTGGGGAACACTGAAGCTTTCTTT.

V gene TRBV7-2 combines with J gene TRBJ2-3; 7 nucleotides line up with TRBD1. The germline V gene has CDR1 SGHTA and CDR2 FQGNSA. The junction had 6 bases not matched to a gene; V was cut back by 8 bases and J by 4 bases. The length of the CDR3 is 13 residues. The CDR3 loop is CASAQGESDTQYF. DNA of the CDR3: TGTGCCAGCGCGCAGGGGGAGTCAGATACGCAGTATTTT. Combining the CDR3 with reference TRBV7-2 and TRBJ2-3 gives the whole variable domain GAGVSQSPSNKVTEKGKDVELRCDPISGHTALYWYRQSLGQGLEFLIYFQGNSAPDKSGLPSDRFSAERTGGSVSTLTIQRTQQEDSAVYLCASAQGESDTQYFGPGTRLTVL.

The rearrangement uses TRBV5-1 and TRBJ2-5; the match to TRBD1 covers 7 bases. The J call is uncertain, as TRBJ2-7 better fits the DNA end. This CDR3 is built from 13 residues. The germline V gene has CDR1 SGHRS and CDR2 YFSETQ. The CDR3 DNA sequence: TGCGCCAGCAGCCAAGGGACAGAGGACGAGCAGTACTTC. Translation: CASSQGTEDEQYF.

CDR3 amino acids: CASSFIGGSEQYF. The CDR3 region has the DNA TGTGCCAGCAGTTTCATAGGGGGGAGCGAGCAGTACTTC. The J gene is TRBJ2-4, the V gene TRBV12-3 or TRBV12-4; D is tentatively TRBD1 or TRBD2 (6 bases each). The J call could be wrong; TRBJ2-7 is a better fit for the DNA end. The CDR3 length is 13 residues.

This chain uses TRBV7-2 with TRBJ1-1, with D perhaps TRBD1 (5 bases). CDR3 size: 15 residues. V was shortened by 0 bases and J by 6 bases, with 14 bases between the two germline ends. Germline CDR1 is SGHTA and CDR2 is FQGNSA. The CDR3 region is CASSLAAAGMSEAFF. In DNA form, the CDR3 reads TGTGCCAGCAGCTTAGCCGCGGCAGGGATGTCTGAAGCTTTCTTT. Complete variable domain (other parts from reference TRBV7-2 and TRBJ1-1): GAGVSQSPSNKVTEKGKDVELRCDPISGHTALYWYRQSLGQGLEFLIYFQGNSAPDKSGLPSDRFSAERTGGSVSTLTIQRTQQEDSAVYLCASSLAAAGMSEAFFGQGTRLTVV.

The J gene is TRBJ2-5, the V gene TRBV20-1; 11 bases agree with TRBD2. Trimming at V came to 2 bases and at J to 5 bases, leaving 13 bases not matched to a gene. The CDR3 spans 17 residues. Looked up from germline, CDR1 is DFQATT and CDR2 is SNEGSKA (reference sequence). The CDR3 DNA is TGCAGTGCTAGACCCATAAGACTAGCGGGGCATACGGAGACCCAGTACTTC. This codes for CSARPIRLAGHTETQYF.

The J gene is TRBJ2-3, the V gene TRBV12-5; no firm D call. The CDR3 totals 13 residues. Germline V gene data show CDR1 as LGHNT and CDR2 as FRNRAP. The V and J ends lost 0 bases and 6 bases respectively, with 7 bases between them. The CDR3 bases are TGTGCTAGTGGTTTGGTACCCCCGGATACGCAGTATTTT. Its protein is CASGLVPPDTQYF.

This sequence joins TRBV15 and TRBJ2-5; D unresolved. Trimming removed 5 bases from V and 11 bases from J, with 21 bases in between. This CDR3 is built from 14 residues. The germline V gene has CDR1 LNHNV and CDR2 YYDKDF (reference sequence). In DNA form, the CDR3 reads TGTGCCACCAGCCCACCGGTGTCCTGGAATGAGCAGTACTTC. Protein sequence: CATSPPVSWNEQYF.

This clonotype showed up just a few times. J is TRBJ2-1 and V is TRBV20-1, with 8 bases lining up with TRBD1. The CDR3 contains 14 residues. V shed 4 bases and J 6 bases; nucleotides not matched to a gene: 8. Germline CDR1 reads DFQATT; CDR2 reads SNEGSKA (reference sequence). CDR3 amino acids: CSATGQGEGNEQFF. CDR3 in DNA: TGCAGTGCTACCGGACAGGGAGAGGGCAATGAGCAGTTCTTC.

This clonotype was detected a few times. The V gene is TRBV4-1, the J gene TRBJ2-3, with D maybe TRBD1 (6 bases). Germline V lookup: CDR1 MGHRA, CDR2 YSYEKL. The CDR3 runs to 14 residues. V lost 6 bases and J lost 9, with 19 bases in between. The CDR3 coding sequence is TGCGCCAGCAGACCCCCTACCGAACAGGGAACGCAGTATTTT. This sequence encodes CASRPPTEQGTQYF.

This clonotype occurred a few times. This chain links TRBV12-3 or TRBV12-4 with TRBJ1-4, with unresolved D. V was pared by 8 bases and J by 8 bases, with 24 bases between. The length of the CDR3 is 16 residues. Here the CDR3 DNA reads TGTGCCAGCCGGACGGGGAATACGGCGGCGCTAGAAAAACTGTTTTTT. Encoded protein: CASRTGNTAALEKLFF.

The rearrangement joins TRBV19 to TRBJ1-5; D ambiguous. CDR1 is LNHDA, CDR2 SQIVND, per germline (reference sequence). Trimming took off 7 bases at V and 0 bases at J, with 7 bases between the two ends. The length of the CDR3 is 13 residues. This CDR3 reads CASTVDSNQPQHF. The CDR3 DNA is TGTGCCAGTACCGTGGATAGCAATCAGCCCCAGCATTTT.

In this sample, this clonotype turned up a few times. The chain has TRBV7-3 and TRBJ2-3; no firm D call. There are 12 residues in the CDR3. Germline CDR1 is SGHTA and CDR2 is FQGTGA. V lost 2 bases to trimming and J lost 9 bases, with 9 bases between them. CDR3 sequence reads: CASSLPGLTQYF. The CDR3 region has the DNA TGTGCCAGCAGCTTACCAGGTCTGACGCAGTATTTT.

The genes are TRBV10-3 and TRBJ2-3, with 12 bases identical to TRBD1. This CDR3 spans 15 amino acids. Germline V gives CDR1 ENHRY, CDR2 SYGVKD. J lost 4 bases, V lost 10 bases, and 9 bases had no gene match. CDR3 sequence: CATSSGQGASDTQYF. The CDR3 DNA reads as TGTGCCACCTCTTCGGGACAGGGGGCCTCAGATACGCAGTATTTT.

This sequence joins TRBV13 and TRBJ2-1; TRBD1 might be the D (5 bases). This CDR3 region has 13 residues. Per the germline V gene, CDR1 is PRHDT and CDR2 is FYEKMQ (reference sequence). Trimming pared 5 bases from V and 13 bases from J, leaving 18 bases between. CDR3 region: CASSIQDSLPQFF. CDR3 DNA sequence: TGTGCCAGCAGCATCCAAGACAGTCTACCTCAGTTCTTC.

This clonotype was counted at least ten times. The gene calls are TRBV28 and TRBJ2-1, with 7 bases that match TRBD1. In germline, CDR1 is MDHEN, CDR2 SYDVKM. Unmatched junction bases numbered 16, after V lost 5 bases and J lost 15 bases. The length of the CDR3 is 14 residues. CDR3 in DNA: TGTGCCAGCAGTCCTCCGGGACAGCTATCTGGTCGGTTCTTC. Protein sequence: CASSPPGQLSGRFF.

The table lists this clonotype with a few counts. The rearrangement joins TRBV12-3 or TRBV12-4 to TRBJ2-2; possibly TRBD2 for D (7 bases). Trimming pared 3 bases from V and 3 bases from J, leaving 8 bases between. The CDR3 sequence is 14 residues long. The CDR3 nucleotides read TGTGCCAGCAGTTTGGGGGGGCACACCGGGGAGCTGTTTTTT. Translating gives CASSLGGHTGELFF.

This chain joins TRBV7-2 and TRBJ1-2, with unresolved D. V was pared by 1 base and J by 5 bases, with 14 bases between. Germline assignment: CDR1 SGHTA and CDR2 FQGNSA. This CDR3 is 15 amino acids long. CDR3 sequence reads: CASSLVRADLYGYTF. The CDR3 DNA sequence: TGTGCCAGCAGCTTAGTTCGGGCAGATCTATATGGCTACACCTTC.

The genes are TRBV9 and TRBJ1-2; D is uncertain. The germline gives CDR1 SGDLS, CDR2 YYNGEE. The CDR3 covers 16 residues. Trimming cost V 4 bases and J 0 bases, with 16 bases left between them. CDR3: CASSLGSPRANYGYTF. The CDR3 DNA sequence: TGTGCCAGCAGCCTCGGTAGTCCCAGAGCTAACTATGGCTACACCTTC.